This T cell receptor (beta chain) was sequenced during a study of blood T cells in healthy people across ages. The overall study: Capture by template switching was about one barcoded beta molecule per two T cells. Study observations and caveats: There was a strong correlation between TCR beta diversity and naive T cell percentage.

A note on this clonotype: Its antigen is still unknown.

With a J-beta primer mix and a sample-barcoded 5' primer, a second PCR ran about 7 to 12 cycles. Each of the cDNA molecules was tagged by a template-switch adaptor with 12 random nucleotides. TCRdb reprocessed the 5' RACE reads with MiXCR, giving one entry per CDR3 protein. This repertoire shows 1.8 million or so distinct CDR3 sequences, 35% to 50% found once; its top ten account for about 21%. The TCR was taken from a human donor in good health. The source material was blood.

CDR3 nucleotides: TGTGCCTGGAGTCCCGGGGGTGCCGGGGAGCTGTTTTTT. Amino acid sequence: CAWSPGGAGELFF. V is TRBV30 and J is TRBJ2-2; D is possibly TRBD2 (6 bases). The ends were cut back, 2 bases at V and 6 bases at J, with 10 bases in the middle. The germline gives CDR1 GTSNPN, CDR2 SVGIG (reference sequence). The CDR3 is 13 amino acids.